This is a list of T cell receptor beta chains from one sample in a study of blood T cell repertoires in COVID-19. This table comes from immunoSEQ multiplex PCR, and its TCRdb copy is limited to in-frame clones, with some not included. The table includes about 270,000 clones, around 82% detected once. Sequences were obtained from peripheral blood. These receptor sequences come from a woman aged 18 to 35 with acute or convalescent COVID-19. The CDR3 runs from the conserved cysteine through the conserved F or W. A D gene is named only where the DNA matches it firmly. Not all rows give a size; the values are once, few, many and, for expanded clones, a class.

D	size	V	J	DNA	CDR3
NA	NA	TRBV5-8	TRBJ1-3	TGTGCCAGCTCTAGATTTAAGCAATCAACTTACTCTGGAAACACCATATATTTT	CASSRFKQSTYSGNTIYF
NA	NA	TRBV10-3	TRBJ2-7	TGTGCCATCAGTGACGCCTACGAGCAGTACTTC	CAISDAYEQYF
TRBD1	NA	TRBV29-1	TRBJ2-7	TGCAGCGTTGAAGGTCAGGACAGGCAGGACGAGCAGTACTTC	CSVEGQDRQDEQYF
TRBD1	NA	TRBV7-3	TRBJ1-2	TGTGCCAGCAGCTCGGGGACAGGGTCTGGCTACACCTTC	CASSSGTGSGYTF
NA	once	TRBV2	TRBJ1-1	TGTGCCAGCAGCCAGGAGGCGAGCCCTGAAGCTTTCTTT	CASSQEASPEAFF
NA	NA	TRBV6-5	TRBJ2-5	TGTGCCAGCACCCGAAACGGAGAGACCCAGTACTTC	CASTRNGETQYF
TRBD2	NA	TRBV5-1	TRBJ2-7	TGCGCCAGCAGCTTGACTAGCGGGATTAAGGAGCAGTACTTC	CASSLTSGIKEQYF
NA	NA	TRBV3-1/TRBV3-2	TRBJ2-7	TGTGCCAGCAGCCAAGACCTGCGGAGGGGGCGGTCGGGCCGGGGCTACGAGCAGTACTTC	CASSQDLRRGRSGRGYEQYF
TRBD1	NA	TRBV25-1	TRBJ1-5	TGTGCCAGCAGTGAAGGGGACAGGGGAGATCAGCCCCAGCATTTT	CASSEGDRGDQPQHF
NA	NA	TRBV30	TRBJ2-4	TGTGCCTGGAGTTTCCGGGAGTTAGACATTCAGTACTTC	CAWSFRELDIQYF
TRBD2	NA	TRBV7-8	TRBJ2-3	TGTGCCAGCAGCTCACTAGCGGGAGGCACAGATACGCAGTATTTT	CASSSLAGGTDTQYF
TRBD2	once	TRBV6-6	TRBJ2-7	TGTGCCAGCAGTTCAGCGGGAATGCCCTACGAGCAGTACTTC	CASSSAGMPYEQYF
TRBD2	NA	TRBV13	TRBJ2-3	TGTGCCAGCAGCTTAGAAATAGCGGGAGGCGGTACAGATACGCAGTATTTT	CASSLEIAGGGTDTQYF
TRBD1	NA	TRBV25-1	TRBJ2-7	TGTGCCAGCAAGAATCAGGGGGCCCGCGAGCAGTACTTC	CASKNQGAREQYF
TRBD2	NA	TRBV4-2	TRBJ2-1	TGTGCCAGCAGCCATGGGGGGGGCTCCTACAATGAGCAGTTCTTC	CASSHGGGSYNEQFF
TRBD2	NA	TRBV9	TRBJ2-7	TGTGCCAGCAGCGAGGGACTAGCGGGCGCCTACGAGCAGTACTTC	CASSEGLAGAYEQYF
TRBD1	NA	TRBV15	TRBJ1-2	TGTGCCACCAACCCAGACAGGGGGCTCGACTATGGCTACACCTTC	CATNPDRGLDYGYTF
NA	NA	TRBV4-1	TRBJ2-1	TGCGCCAGCAGCCAAGAGGGGCGCGGGACCCGAACTCTATACAATGAGCAGTTCTTC	CASSQEGRGTRTLYNEQFF
NA	NA	TRBV7-6	TRBJ1-1	TGTGCCAGCAGCCGCGGGAGGGGCAGTGAAGCTTTCTTT	CASSRGRGSEAFF
TRBD2	NA	TRBV13	TRBJ2-7	TGTGCCAGCAGCTTCTGGCAGGGAGGGTACGAGCAGTACTTC	CASSFWQGGYEQYF
NA	NA	TRBV6-5	TRBJ1-1	TGTGCCAGCACAATCAGGGGCCGAAACACTGAAGCTTTCTTT	CASTIRGRNTEAFF
TRBD1	NA	TRBV11-2	TRBJ1-1	TGTGCCAGCAGCTCGTCAGGGGGCATCACTGAAGCTTTCTTT	CASSSSGGITEAFF
TRBD2	NA	TRBV7-2	TRBJ2-3	TGTGCCAGCAGCTCCGGGACTATTAGGACAGATACGCAGTATTTT	CASSSGTIRTDTQYF
NA	NA	TRBV5-3	TRBJ1-1	TGTGCCAGAAGCGCATGTCCTCAGGGTTGGGGAAACACTGAAGCTTTCTTT	CARSACPQGWGNTEAFF
NA	NA	TRBV10-3	TRBJ1-2	TGTGCCATCAAGACAGGAGATCGGAATGATGGCTACACCTTC	CAIKTGDRNDGYTF
TRBD2	once	TRBV6-6	TRBJ2-1	TGTGCCAGCACCTTCCTAGCGGACAATGAGCAGTTCTTC	CASTFLADNEQFF
TRBD2	NA	TRBV18	TRBJ2-7	TGTGCCAGCTCACCGGGGCAAACTAGCGGGGGCTACGAGCAGTACTTC	CASSPGQTSGGYEQYF
NA	NA	TRBV7-8	TRBJ1-3	TGTGCCAGCAGCTTAATGGGCTTAAGCTCTGGAAACACCATATATTTT	CASSLMGLSSGNTIYF
TRBD1	NA	TRBV28	TRBJ1-2	TGTGCCAGCAGTTCCGGGACAGCCACTTTTAACTATGGCTACACCTTC	CASSSGTATFNYGYTF
TRBD2	NA	TRBV15	TRBJ2-5	TGTGCCACCAGCCCGGCGGGAGCGGAGACCCAGTACTTC	CATSPAGAETQYF
TRBD2	NA	TRBV6-5	TRBJ2-7	TGTGCCAGCGCTTCCCCCGGACTAGCCCGCGAGCAGTACTTC	CASASPGLAREQYF
NA	NA	TRBV3-1/TRBV3-2	TRBJ1-1	TGTGCCAGCAGCCAGCAACAGGGTGAAGCTTTCTTT	CASSQQQGEAFF
NA	NA	TRBV4-2	TRBJ2-2	TGTGCCAGCAGCCAAAGGACAGACAGAAACACCGGGGAGCTGTTTTTT	CASSQRTDRNTGELFF
TRBD1	NA	TRBV4-1	TRBJ1-5	TGCGCCAGCAGCCAAGACAGGGGGAGCAATCAGCCCCAGCATTTT	CASSQDRGSNQPQHF
NA	NA	TRBV11-2	TRBJ2-3	TGTGCCAGCAGCCCCCAATTGGTTGGGGCCGATAGCACAGATACGCAGTATTTT	CASSPQLVGADSTDTQYF
NA	NA	TRBV19	TRBJ1-5	TGTGCCAGTACGGAGCAGGGTAGCTATAGCAATCAGCCCCAGCATTTT	CASTEQGSYSNQPQHF
NA	NA	TRBV11-2	TRBJ2-7	TGTGCCAGCAGACCAACAGGGAGAAGGCTCTACGAGCAGTACTTC	CASRPTGRRLYEQYF
NA	NA	TRBV6-5	TRBJ1-5	TGTGCCAGCAGTTATGGGGAGGGGAATCAGCCCCAGCATTTT	CASSYGEGNQPQHF
TRBD2	few	TRBV6-6	TRBJ2-5	TGTGCCAGCAGTCGTCTGGGGGAGGGAGCTGGGGTAGAGACCCAGTACTTC	CASSRLGEGAGVETQYF
NA	NA	TRBV6-2/TRBV6-3	TRBJ2-7	TGTGCCAGCAGTTACACGGGTACCTTGGATTACGAGCAGTACTTC	CASSYTGTLDYEQYF